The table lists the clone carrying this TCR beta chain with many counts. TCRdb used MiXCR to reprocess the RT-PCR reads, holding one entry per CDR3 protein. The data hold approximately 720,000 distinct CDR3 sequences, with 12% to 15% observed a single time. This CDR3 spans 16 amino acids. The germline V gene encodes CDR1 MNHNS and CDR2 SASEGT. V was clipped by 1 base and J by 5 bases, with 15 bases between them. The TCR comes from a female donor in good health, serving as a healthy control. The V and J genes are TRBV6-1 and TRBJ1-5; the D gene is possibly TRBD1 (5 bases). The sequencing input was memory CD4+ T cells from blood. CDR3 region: CASSEGYGQGDQPQHF. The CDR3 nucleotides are TGTGCCAGCAGTGAAGGTTATGGACAAGGGGATCAGCCCCAGCATTTT.